In this sample, the clone carrying this T cell receptor (beta chain) turned up a few times. Clones were sequenced by immunoSEQ multiplex PCR, and TCRdb holds only the in-frame ones, with some missing. The sample lists under 250,000 clones; 85% to 90% were seen once. Germline V lookup: CDR1 LGHNA, CDR2 YNFKEQ. This CDR3 spans 18 amino acids. V shed 3 bases and J 3 bases; nucleotides not matched to a gene: 10. These data are taken from a study of blood T cell repertoires in COVID-19. The source is a man in his fifties with COVID-19, enrolled during active disease. The genes are TRBV4-2 and TRBJ2-3; 12 bases are a match to TRBD2. The sequencing sample was made of peripheral blood. The CDR3: CASSQISSGGAGTDTQYF. In DNA form, the CDR3 reads TGTGCCAGCAGCCAGATCTCTAGCGGGGGGGCCGGTACAGATACGCAGTATTTT.